These T cell receptor beta chains were read from a single sample in a study of blood T cell repertoires in COVID-19. Method: immunoSEQ multiplex PCR; TCRdb's copy keeps in-frame clones and lacks some. Of some 240,000 clones in the sample, approximately 81% are singletons; the top ten hold approximately 6.6%. The sequenced sample consisted of PBMCs or T cells enriched from blood (not recorded which). The receptors derive from a woman between 50 and 59 years old who had been exposed to COVID-19. Each CDR3 is given with its conserved first and last residue. The order of the fields is clone size, V gene, J gene, D gene, CDR3 protein, CDR3 DNA. D genes are given only for firm matches. A row's size may be missing; if present it is once, few, many or a size class.

>NA|TRBV5-4|TRBJ2-3|TRBD2
CASSLAPSGGGSTDTQYF
TGTGCCAGCAGCTTGGCCCCTAGCGGGGGGGGCAGCACAGATACGCAGTATTTT
>few|TRBV6-5|TRBJ1-1|NA
CASTLHRNTEAFF
TGTGCCAGCACTCTACACAGAAACACTGAAGCTTTCTTT
>NA|TRBV30|TRBJ1-1|NA
CAWSQAGARTEAFF
TGTGCCTGGAGTCAAGCGGGGGCGAGGACTGAAGCTTTCTTT
>NA|TRBV5-6|TRBJ2-7|NA
CASSLDHRESYEQYF
TGTGCCAGCAGCTTGGATCACAGGGAGAGCTACGAGCAGTACTTC
>NA|TRBV7-2|TRBJ2-7|TRBD2
CASSRGSGGAKYEQYF
TGTGCCAGCAGCAGGGGTAGCGGGGGGGCTAAATACGAGCAGTACTTC
>NA|TRBV6-5|TRBJ2-5|NA
CASRSGYQETQYF
TGTGCCAGCCGGAGCGGGTACCAAGAGACCCAGTACTTC
>NA|TRBV2|TRBJ2-7|NA
CASSGAREQYF
TGTGCCAGCAGTGGAGCGCGCGAGCAGTACTTC
>NA|TRBV10-3|TRBJ1-1|NA
CAISENGRSTEAFF
TGTGCCATCAGTGAGAACGGGAGGAGTACTGAAGCTTTCTTT
>NA|TRBV2|TRBJ2-1|NA
CASSAGGISYNEQFF
TGTGCCAGCAGCGCTGGAGGTATCTCCTACAATGAGCAGTTCTTC
>NA|TRBV30|TRBJ2-5|NA
CAWSVWDKKAETQYF
TGTGCCTGGAGTGTGTGGGACAAGAAAGCCGAGACCCAGTACTTC
>NA|TRBV12-1|TRBJ1-2|NA
CASSFTGHGYTF
TGTGCCAGCAGCTTTACAGGCCACGGCTACACCTTC
>NA|TRBV19|TRBJ1-2|TRBD1
CASSTTGAYGYTF
TGTGCCAGTAGTACGACAGGGGCTTATGGCTACACCTTC
>NA|TRBV19|TRBJ1-2|NA
CASRLSGGYTF
TGTGCCAGTCGCTTGAGTGGTGGCTACACCTTC
>NA|TRBV7-3|TRBJ2-1|NA
CASSRARTSSYNEQFF
TGTGCCAGCAGCCGCGCCCGCACGAGCTCCTACAATGAGCAGTTCTTC
>NA|TRBV6-1|TRBJ1-5|NA
CASSENRRGPPNF
TGTGCCAGCAGTGAAAACAGGCGGGGCCCCCCGAATTTT
>NA|TRBV2|TRBJ1-4|NA
CASSNEVATRKLFF
TGTGCCAGCAGTAATGAGGTTGCGACGAGAAAACTGTTTTTT
>NA|TRBV28|TRBJ1-6|NA
CASSLTGLGSPLHF
TGTGCCAGCAGTCTAACAGGCCTGGGGTCACCCCTCCACTTT
>NA|TRBV6-4|TRBJ1-1|TRBD1
CASRNTGGEAFF
TGTGCCAGCAGAAATACAGGGGGTGAAGCTTTCTTT
>NA|TRBV6-1|TRBJ1-2|NA
CASSEGISYTF
TGTGCCAGCAGTGAAGGTATAAGCTACACCTTC
>NA|TRBV12-5|TRBJ1-1|TRBD1
CASGSEGQGRQENTEAFF
TGTGCTAGTGGTTCCGAAGGACAGGGGAGGCAGGAGAACACTGAAGCTTTCTTT
>NA|TRBV19|TRBJ2-1|TRBD2
CASAISGGHSYNEQFF
TGTGCCAGCGCCATTAGCGGGGGCCATTCCTACAATGAGCAGTTCTTC
>NA|TRBV29-1|TRBJ2-1|TRBD2
CSVVPLAGGQNEQFF
TGCAGCGTAGTTCCACTAGCGGGGGGGCAAAATGAGCAGTTCTTC
>NA|TRBV6-5|TRBJ1-2|NA
CARGQGMGYGYTF
TGTGCCAGAGGGCAGGGCATGGGCTATGGCTACACCTTC
>NA|TRBV11-2|TRBJ1-3|NA
CASRGLPGSGNTIYF
TGTGCCAGCAGGGGACTGCCCGGCTCTGGAAACACCATATATTTT
>once|TRBV7-8|TRBJ2-3|NA
CASSGGYYTQYF
TGTGCCAGCAGCGGAGGCTATTATACGCAGTATTTT
>NA|TRBV18|TRBJ1-6|NA
CARPQVECSSSYNSPLHF
TGTGCCAGGCCCCAGGTAGAGTGTTCGAGCTCCTATAATTCACCCCTCCACTTT
>NA|TRBV6-5|TRBJ2-4|NA
CASSYRLLAKNIQYF
TGTGCCAGCAGTTATCGACTATTAGCCAAAAACATTCAGTACTTC
>NA|TRBV5-8|TRBJ2-7|TRBD2
CASSLTSGTYEQYF
TGTGCCAGCAGCTTAACTAGCGGTACCTACGAGCAGTACTTC
>NA|TRBV9|TRBJ1-6|NA
CASSVEGGGLNSPLHF
TGTGCCAGCAGCGTAGAGGGAGGCGGATTGAATTCACCCCTCCACTTT
>NA|TRBV18|TRBJ2-1|TRBD2
CASSPTSGEQFF
TGTGCCAGCTCACCTACTAGCGGTGAGCAGTTCTTC
>NA|TRBV4-2|TRBJ1-5|NA
CASSPQFLSNQPQHF
TGTGCCAGCAGCCCACAATTCCTTAGCAATCAGCCCCAGCATTTT
>NA|TRBV7-7|TRBJ2-1|NA
CASSLGGGAGNEQFF
TGTGCCAGCAGCTTAGGTGGGGGGGCGGGAAATGAGCAGTTCTTC
>NA|TRBV5-4|TRBJ2-2|NA
CASSRKRGNTGELFF
TGTGCCAGCAGCCGGAAACGGGGGAACACCGGGGAGCTGTTTTTT
>NA|TRBV4-3|TRBJ1-1|NA
CASSRGDGVNTEAFF
TGCGCCAGCAGCCGCGGGGACGGTGTTAACACTGAAGCTTTCTTT
>NA|TRBV9|TRBJ2-2|TRBD2
CASSAGGLAGTGELFF
TGTGCCAGCAGCGCCGGGGGACTAGCGGGCACCGGGGAGCTGTTTTTT
>NA|TRBV18|TRBJ1-4|TRBD1
CASSPRPLQGASFDEKLFF
TGTGCCAGCTCACCACGACCCTTACAGGGGGCCTCTTTTGATGAAAAACTGTTTTTT
>once|TRBV7-6|TRBJ1-6|TRBD1
CASSSTPGDRGRLIPLHF
TGTGCCAGCAGCTCGACTCCAGGGGACAGGGGGCGCCTAATACCCCTCCACTTT
>NA|TRBV5-1|TRBJ1-1|TRBD1
CASSARQGAAEAFF
TGCGCCAGCAGCGCAAGACAGGGGGCGGCTGAAGCTTTCTTT
>once|TRBV30|TRBJ1-2|NA
CAWSGTESGGYTF
TGTGCCTGGAGTGGGACTGAGTCTGGGGGCTACACCTTC
>NA|TRBV4-3|TRBJ2-7|NA
CASSQGPPNEQYF
TGCGCCAGCAGCCAGGGCCCGCCGAACGAGCAGTACTTC
>NA|TRBV12-3/TRBV12-4|TRBJ1-1|NA
CASSLIQEAFF
TGTGCCAGCAGTTTAATCCAGGAAGCTTTCTTT
>NA|TRBV27|TRBJ2-7|TRBD1
CASRPSGQGPEQYF
TGTGCCAGCAGGCCTTCGGGACAGGGTCCCGAGCAGTACTTC
>NA|TRBV27|TRBJ2-4|TRBD1
CASSATGGIPLAKNIQYF
TGTGCCAGCAGTGCGACAGGGGGGATCCCTCTAGCCAAAAACATTCAGTACTTC
>NA|TRBV5-6|TRBJ2-1|TRBD2
CASSQTSGGFGSGNEQFF
TGTGCCAGCAGCCAAACTAGCGGGGGGTTTGGGTCAGGGAATGAGCAGTTCTTC
>NA|TRBV10-3|TRBJ2-7|NA
CAIMADISYEQYF
TGTGCCATCATGGCGGACATTTCCTACGAGCAGTACTTC
>NA|TRBV12-5|TRBJ1-1|TRBD1
CASGSHTGGADTEAFF
TGTGCTAGTGGTTCGCATACAGGGGGCGCAGACACTGAAGCTTTCTTT